The 14 T cell receptor beta chains listed next were all sequenced from one sample in a study of T-cell memory formation after mild COVID-19. TCRdb re-derived calls from the 5' RACE reads in MiXCR, one entry per CDR3 protein. The table records around 53,000 distinct CDR3 sequences, over 9% of them present only once. Sequences were obtained from PBMCs or a T cell subset sorted from them (not recorded which). All receptors come from a man younger than 30 who had mild COVID-19 (a few samples of this study predate the infection). Cell type and time point are not known.

This clonotype appeared a few times. V gene TRBV15 combines with J gene TRBJ2-1; 9 bases line up with TRBD2. Germline loops: CDR1 LNHNV, CDR2 YYDKDF (reference sequence). The CDR3 is made up of 16 amino acids. Germline trimming cut 1 base from V and 6 bases from J; bases unmatched to any gene: 7. CDR3 in amino acids: CATSRGAASGANEQFF. In nucleotides, the CDR3 is TGTGCCACCAGCAGAGGAGCGGCTAGCGGGGCCAATGAGCAGTTCTTC. Complete variable domain (other parts from reference TRBV15 and TRBJ2-1): DAMVIQNPRYQVTQFGKPVTLSCSQTLNHNVMYWYQQKSSQAPKLLFHYYDKDFNNEADTPDNFQSRRPNTSFCFLDIRSPGLGDTAMYLCATSRGAASGANEQFFGPGTRLTVL.

J is TRBJ1-6 and V is TRBV5-6; D call uncertain. Germline V gene lookup returns CDR1 SGHDT and CDR2 YYEEEE. V was pared by 0 bases and J by 7 bases, with 14 bases between. There are 16 residues in the CDR3. CDR3 coding DNA: TGTGCCAGCAGCTTGGTGTTTCGTATTAGGAATTCACCCCTCCACTTT. Encoded protein: CASSLVFRIRNSPLHF.

This clonotype came up a few times. This chain uses TRBV7-7 with TRBJ2-5; D gene unclear. The V end lost 5 bases, the J end lost 5 bases, and 9 bases lay between the germline ends. This CDR3 region has 12 residues. Germline CDR1 is SSHAT and CDR2 is FNYEAQ (reference sequence). CDR3 sequence (DNA): TGTGCCAGCAGCCGGGTAGGCGAGACCCAGTACTTC. Translated: CASSRVGETQYF.

This chain joins TRBV4-2 and TRBJ2-5, with D unclear. Germline CDR1 is LGHNA and CDR2 is YNFKEQ. The CDR3 runs 14 residues. V was trimmed by 3 bases and J by 0 bases, leaving 8 bases between them. The CDR3 nucleotides read TGTGCCAGCAGCCAGAGAACGAACCAAGAGACCCAGTACTTC. Translating it yields CASSQRTNQETQYF.

The table lists this clonotype with a few counts. The V call is TRBV10-3, the J call TRBJ1-1; possibly TRBD1 for D (6 bases). The CDR3 sequence is 12 residues long. Trimming took 10 bases from V and 3 from J, leaving 12 bases between them. Germline V gene sequence: CDR1 ENHRY, CDR2 SYGVKD. The CDR3 sequence: CATRKGDTEAFF. The CDR3 DNA sequence: TGTGCCACCAGAAAGGGGGACACTGAAGCTTTCTTT.

This clonotype has a handful of counts. The rearrangement links TRBV7-8 to TRBJ1-5, with 10 positions matching TRBD1. Trimming removed 3 bases from V and 1 base from J; junction bases left unmatched: 6. Germline V CDR1 and CDR2: SGHVS, FQNEAQ. This CDR3 has 17 residues. DNA for the CDR3: TGTGCCAGCAGCTTTTTGGGACAGGGGTTCAGCAATCAGCCCCAGCATTTT. Protein sequence: CASSFLGQGFSNQPQHF.

The J gene is TRBJ1-1, the V gene TRBV7-9; D is unresolved. This CDR3 has 14 residues. CDR1 and CDR2 (germline): SEHNR, FQNEAQ (reference sequence). V gave up 1 base and J gave up 8 bases, with 14 bases separating them. The CDR3 DNA is TGTGCCAGCAGCTTAGGTCCCCACCTGACCGAAGCTTTCTTT. This encodes CASSLGPHLTEAFF.

The V and J genes are TRBV5-1 and TRBJ1-3; D is ambiguous. Germline V lookup: CDR1 SGHRS, CDR2 YFSETQ. V lost 9 bases and J lost 4, with 20 bases in between. This CDR3 is built from 15 residues. The CDR3 bases are TGCGCCACCAGGCCTGCGCCGGTGTCCGGAAACACCATATATTTT. Translated: CATRPAPVSGNTIYF.

This clonotype was seen a few times. The chain is built from TRBV20-1 and TRBJ1-5; D gene ambiguous. Germline loops: CDR1 DFQATT, CDR2 SNEGSKA (reference sequence). The CDR3 consists of 11 residues. V was cut by 1 base and J by 4 bases, with 2 bases left in between. The CDR3 DNA follows: TGCAGTGCTAGAGGGAATCAGCCCCAGCATTTT. Translation gives CSARGNQPQHF.

This clonotype was seen more than once but under ten times. This chain links TRBV6-5 with TRBJ1-4, with 9 bases matching TRBD1. This CDR3 spans 14 amino acids. V lost 5 bases to trimming and J lost 7 bases; unmatched junction nucleotides: 5. Germline V gives CDR1 MNHEY, CDR2 SVGAGI. The CDR3 region is CASSPQGAGEKLFF. In DNA form, the CDR3 reads TGTGCCAGCAGTCCACAGGGGGCTGGTGAAAAACTGTTTTTT.

This clonotype was recorded only once. The chain carries TRBV7-2 and TRBJ2-3; D possibly corresponds to TRBD2 (6 bases). V dropped 2 bases and J dropped 2 bases, with 8 bases sitting between them. CDR1 and CDR2 (germline): SGHTA, FQGNSA. The CDR3 loop spans 14 amino acids. The CDR3 coding sequence is TGTGCCAGCAGCTTACGGGGGTTCACAGATACGCAGTATTTT. Its translation is CASSLRGFTDTQYF.

This rearrangement joins TRBV4-1 to TRBJ2-3; 14 positions agree with TRBD2. Germline CDR1 reads MGHRA; CDR2 reads YSYEKL. The CDR3 is 17 residues long. V gave up 4 bases and J gave up 4 bases; unmatched junction bases: 7. CDR3: CASSRRLAGGIPDTQYF. The CDR3, as DNA: TGCGCCAGCAGCCGTCGACTAGCGGGGGGGATCCCAGATACGCAGTATTTT.

In this sample, this clonotype turned up many times. The J gene is TRBJ2-5, the V gene TRBV5-5, with 10 bases matching TRBD2. The CDR3 totals 15 residues. The J segment lost 4 bases and the V segment lost 4 bases, leaving 7 bases of the junction unmatched. The germline gives CDR1 SGHKS, CDR2 YYEKEE (reference sequence). Written as DNA, the CDR3 is TGTGCCAGCAGCAGGAGCGGGGGGGCCGTAGAGACCCAGTACTTC. Translating gives CASSRSGGAVETQYF.

This clonotype came up many times. V gene TRBV6-1 combines with J gene TRBJ1-5; D gene unclear. CDR1 is MNHNS, CDR2 SASEGT, per germline. The CDR3 totals 15 residues. Deletions cut 4 bases from V and 9 bases from J, with 19 bases between. Here the CDR3 reads CASSGGRSLGRPQHF. As DNA, the CDR3 is TGTGCCAGCAGTGGCGGCCGCTCGCTTGGGCGGCCCCAGCATTTT.